One and the same sample provided the 16 T cell receptor beta chains below, sequenced in a study of T-cell reconstitution after alpha-beta-depleted transplantation in children (dated by TCRdb to about 2016). The library was built by means of PCR. Sequenced on an Illumina HiSeq 2500. Molecular barcoding was employed in the preparation of TCR libraries, with unique molecular identifiers being used to normalize TCRbeta repertoire quantification. TCRdb reanalyzed the raw reads on its own, using fastp at Q25 for trimming and MiXCR for clone calling, and kept in-frame beta chains. All rows with the same CDR3 protein become a single entry with the most common DNA and genes. The sample includes hundreds of thousands of distinct CDR3 sequences, with about 17% observed a single time. The top ten clones comprise approximately 28% of the sample. In light of the paper, this sample's treatment or condition label describes: allogeneic hematopoietic cell transplantation with graft depleted of TCRalphabeta T cells and CD19 B cells.

Sequencing used PBMCs, mostly from graft donor cells, obtained 360 days after TCRalphabeta/CD19-depleted stem cell transplant. These receptors were taken from a boy under three years old who had a stem cell transplant for Wiskott-Aldrich syndrome, so the T cells may come from the graft donor.

The chain employs TRBV24-1 and TRBJ2-3; 8 nucleotides agree with TRBD1. V gave up 6 bases and J gave up 6 bases; unmatched junction bases: 4. The CDR3 loop spans 13 amino acids. In germline, CDR1 is KGHDR, CDR2 SFDVKD. CDR3 amino acids: CATSSQGADTQYF. In DNA, the CDR3 is TGTGCCACCAGTAGTCAGGGGGCTGATACGCAGTATTTT.

This clonotype has more than one count but fewer than ten. The V call is TRBV20-1, the J call TRBJ2-3; D tentatively fits TRBD1 or TRBD2 (6 bases each). Germline CDR1 is DFQATT and CDR2 is SNEGSKA (reference sequence). The CDR3 totals 15 residues. Trimming stripped 3 bases from V and 2 bases from J, with 15 bases between. CDR3 sequence reads: CSARMPGALTDTQYF. In DNA form, the CDR3 reads TGCAGTGCTAGGATGCCGGGGGCCCTCACAGATACGCAGTATTTT.

V and J are TRBV5-4 and TRBJ2-1; TRBD2 matches 13 bases. J was trimmed by 0 bases and V by 2 bases; bases with no gene match: 11. The CDR3 runs 20 residues. Germline CDR1 reads SGHNT; CDR2 reads YYREEE (reference sequence). The DNA of the CDR3 is TGTGCCAGCAGCTTCGTCGGACTAGCGGGAGTCCTTAGCTCCTACAATGAGCAGTTCTTC. It codes for CASSFVGLAGVLSSYNEQFF.

The rearrangement joins TRBV12-3 or TRBV12-4 to TRBJ2-5; D is undetermined. CDR3 length equals 13 residues. V shed 3 bases and J shed 7 bases, with 12 bases lying between them. The chain's CDR3 is CASSFGSSGTQYF. The DNA for the CDR3 is TGTGCCAGCAGTTTTGGATCCTCCGGGACCCAGTACTTC.

The chain joins TRBV29-1 to TRBJ2-1; D gene ambiguous. The V gene lost 4 bases and the J gene lost 7 bases, with 8 bases spanning the gap. This CDR3 contains 11 residues. Germline lookup yields CDR1 SQVTM and CDR2 ANQGSEA. CDR3 DNA: TGCAGCGTTGGGGCAGAAAATGAGCAGTTCTTC. Translation: CSVGAENEQFF.

This clonotype was counted only a few times. The chain carries TRBV20-1 and TRBJ1-1; D remains unclear. The V and J ends lost 2 bases and 4 bases respectively, with 5 bases between them. The CDR3 contains 11 residues. The germline gives CDR1 DFQATT, CDR2 SNEGSKA (reference sequence). The CDR3 nucleotides are TGCAGTGCTAGACCGAGCACTGAAGCTTTCTTT. The encoded protein is CSARPSTEAFF.

The sample holds a few counts of this clonotype. The chain joins TRBV20-1 to TRBJ2-2, with D hard to call. Germline V gene data show CDR1 as DFQATT and CDR2 as SNEGSKA (reference sequence). V gave up 6 bases and J gave up 0 bases, with 14 bases separating them. The CDR3 is made up of 15 amino acids. The CDR3 nucleotides are TGCAGTGCCCGGCTAGGGCCCACGAACACCGGGGAGCTGTTTTTT. Protein sequence: CSARLGPTNTGELFF.

The chain uses TRBV11-2 and TRBJ2-7; 8 nucleotides match TRBD1. CDR1 and CDR2 from the germline V gene are SGHAT and FQNNGV. CDR3 length equals 17 residues. V lost 5 bases, J lost 0 bases, and 12 bases stayed unmatched. The DNA of the CDR3 is TGTGCCAGCAGCCACTTTGGGCGGACAGGGATCTCCTACGAGCAGTACTTC. It yields the protein CASSHFGRTGISYEQYF.

J is TRBJ2-7 and V is TRBV4-3; 7 nucleotides line up with TRBD1. This CDR3 spans 18 amino acids. Germline values: CDR1 LGHNA, CDR2 YSLEER. Unmatched junction bases numbered 11, after V lost 0 bases and J lost 0 bases. CDR3 in amino acids: CASSQEWFGRTGSYEQYF. The CDR3 DNA is TGCGCCAGCAGCCAAGAATGGTTCGGTAGGACAGGCTCCTACGAGCAGTACTTC.

The chain recombines TRBV15 with TRBJ2-2; a possible D gene is TRBD1 (5 bases). The germline V and J ends were trimmed by 5 bases and 0 bases, with 13 bases remaining between them. This CDR3 region has 16 residues. Germline CDR1 reads LNHNV; CDR2 reads YYDKDF (reference sequence). In DNA form, the CDR3 reads TGTGCCACCAGCTTCCAGGGTTTAACGAACACCGGGGAGCTGTTTTTT. Protein: CATSFQGLTNTGELFF. Combining the CDR3 with reference TRBV15 and TRBJ2-2 gives the whole variable domain DAMVIQNPRYQVTQFGKPVTLSCSQTLNHNVMYWYQQKSSQAPKLLFHYYDKDFNNEADTPDNFQSRRPNTSFCFLDIRSPGLGDTAMYLCATSFQGLTNTGELFFGEGSRLTVL.

This sequence joins TRBV4-2 and TRBJ2-7, with 7 positions matching TRBD1. The CDR3 sequence is 15 residues long. Germline loops: CDR1 LGHNA, CDR2 YNFKEQ. V shed 7 bases and J 3 bases; nucleotides not matched to a gene: 12. Here the CDR3 DNA reads TGTGCCAGCACCCCGGACAGGCTAGGGCGCTACGAGCAGTACTTC. It is translated as CASTPDRLGRYEQYF.

The chain employs TRBV12-3 or TRBV12-4 and TRBJ1-6; TRBD1 matches 11 bases. The CDR3 extends over 15 amino acids. J gave up 8 bases and V 5 bases, and 5 bases lay outside the gene matches. DNA for the CDR3: TGTGCCAGCAGTCCTCGGACAGGGGGCCATTCACCCCTCCACTTT. Translation: CASSPRTGGHSPLHF.

This clonotype was observed at least ten times. The gene calls are TRBV20-1 and TRBJ2-7, with D unresolved. CDR3 length equals 11 residues. V was trimmed by 7 bases and J by 0 bases, leaving 7 bases between them. The germline gives CDR1 DFQATT, CDR2 SNEGSKA (reference sequence). This chain's CDR3 is CSVPGSYEQYF. The CDR3 bases are TGCAGTGTCCCGGGCTCCTACGAGCAGTACTTC.

This chain connects TRBV10-3 to TRBJ2-1; D is perhaps TRBD2 (7 bases). Germline CDR1 is ENHRY and CDR2 is SYGVKD. The V end was cut by 0 bases, the J end by 4 bases, with 10 bases between. This CDR3 has 15 residues. This chain's CDR3 is CAISESGGAYNEQFF. The DNA for the CDR3 is TGTGCCATCAGTGAGTCGGGGGGGGCTTACAATGAGCAGTTCTTC.

The V gene is TRBV20-1, the J gene TRBJ2-7, with a tentative D call TRBD2 (6 bases). Germline V CDR1 and CDR2: DFQATT, SNEGSKA (reference sequence). The CDR3 consists of 12 residues. V was shortened by 6 bases and J by 2 bases, with 11 bases between the two germline ends. In DNA form, the CDR3 reads TGCAGTGCCGTTACGGGGGCCTACGAGCAGTACTTC. Residues: CSAVTGAYEQYF.

This clonotype has a handful of counts. The V gene is TRBV4-1, the J gene TRBJ2-7; D is ambiguous. V shed 3 bases and J shed 1 base, with 10 bases lying between them. The CDR3 contains 14 residues. The germline V gene encodes CDR1 MGHRA and CDR2 YSYEKL. CDR3: CASSQWGSSYEQYF. For the CDR3, the DNA is TGCGCCAGCAGCCAGTGGGGTAGTTCCTACGAGCAGTACTTC.